Below, one T cell receptor beta chain is given with its context. As yet, its antigen is unknown. The CDR3 contains 14 residues. V lost 3 bases, J lost 4 bases, and 5 bases stayed unmatched. The germline V gene has CDR1 SEHNR and CDR2 FQNEAQ (reference sequence). There were TCR beta CDR3 regions amplified from RNA transcripts. HTBI primers were used for first-round RT-PCR of the TCR CDR3. TCRdb re-derived calls from the multiplex PCR reads in MiXCR, one entry per CDR3 protein. Found here are about 400,000 distinct CDR3 sequences, about 15% of them singletons; the top ten hold roughly a fifth. The data are from a study of T cells in Graves' hyperthyroidism and ophthalmopathy. General study results and limits: A model of 13 V-J pairs discriminated ophthalmopathy from stable hyperthyroidism.

Subjects with ophthalmopathy showed a Clinical Activity Score no lower than 3, a NOSPECS grade no lower than 4, and a duration shorter than 3 months. The clonotype originates from a woman between 25 and 40 years old with Graves' ophthalmopathy. The chain combines TRBV7-9 with TRBJ1-2, with 7 positions matching TRBD1. The source material was blood. As DNA, the CDR3 is TGTGCCAGCAGCTTGGCAGGGGGGGTCTATGGCTACACCTTC. It yields the protein CASSLAGGVYGYTF. Full variable domain (missing parts from reference TRBV7-9 and TRBJ1-2): DTGVSQNPRHKITKRGQNVTFRCDPISEHNRLYWYRQTLGQGPEFLTYFQNEAQLEKSRLLSDRFSAERPKGSFSTLEIQRTEQGDSAMYLCASSLAGGVYGYTFGSGTRLTVV.